This TCR beta chain derives from a study of T-cell reconstitution after alpha-beta-depleted transplantation in children. General study points: T-cell counts and diversity at one year following transplant were attributed mainly to newly produced T cells. High day-60 TCRbeta diversity in some patients came from surviving recipient T cells and thymic progenitors.

Trimming stripped 4 bases from V and 2 bases from J, with 12 bases between. CDR1 and CDR2 from the germline V gene are KGHSH and LQKENI. The CDR3 is made up of 14 amino acids. This clonotype was seen more than once but under ten times. Its antigen is not identified. It was with unique molecular identifiers that the TCRbeta library was prepared. TCRdb re-analysed the PCR reads in MiXCR, keeping a single row per CDR3 protein. The sample includes roughly 400,000 distinct CDR3 sequences, about 40% of them seen just once. The chain has TRBV18 and TRBJ2-7; D possibly corresponds to TRBD2 (5 bases). The sequencing here drew on PBMCs, taken before TCRalphabeta/CD19-depleted stem cell transplant. The sequence was obtained from a girl under 10 years old with aplastic anemia, due to receive a stem cell transplant. Written as DNA, the CDR3 is TGTGCCAGCTCACGCTCGGGATCACCCTACGAGCAGTACTTC. Protein product: CASSRSGSPYEQYF. Based on the CDR3 plus reference TRBV18 and TRBJ2-7, the full variable domain is NAGVMQNPRHLVRRRGQEARLRCSPMKGHSHVYWYRQLPEEGLKFMVYLQKENIIDESGMPKERFSAEFPKEGPSILRIQQVVRGDSAAYFCASSRSGSPYEQYFGPGTRLTVT.